Below, one T cell receptor beta chain is given with its context. For each CDR3 protein, TCRdb gives one entry from its re-call of the 5' RACE reads, without DNA. The sample's table shows 300,000 to 400,000 distinct CDR3 sequences. This specimen comes from a study of monozygotic twins with inflammatory bowel disease. The CDR3 contains 13 residues. In germline, CDR1 is SQVTM, CDR2 ANQGSEA. Whole blood supplied total RNA, and T cells were not sorted. The V and J genes are TRBV29-1 and TRBJ2-3; TCRdb names TRBD1, which stays unverified in the absence of DNA. The specimen was blood. This clonotype was obtained from a human donor with ulcerative colitis or Crohn's disease, or a healthy co-twin of an affected twin (not recorded which). CDR3 residues: CSVAGALTDTQYF.